A single sample gave rise to the 29 T cell receptor beta chains below, sequenced in a study of shared clonotypes between healthy human individuals. This table comes from immunoSEQ multiplex PCR, and its TCRdb copy is limited to in-frame clones, with some not included. The data hold over 950,000 clones, with 77% observed a single time. The specimen sequenced was memory CD4+ T cells from PBMCs. Indicated subset: CD45RA-negative fraction. The receptors here all came from a man aged 18 to 30 in good health. Some clones in this sample may be carry-over from other donors' samples.

In the case of this clone: A much larger clone sits a single nucleotide away, making a read error possible. The rearrangement uses TRBV29-1 and TRBJ1-1, with D possibly TRBD1 on 6 matching bases. The V gene lost 4 bases and the J gene lost 6 bases, with 15 bases spanning the gap. Germline CDR1 and CDR2: SQVTM and ANQGSEA. CDR3 size: 13 residues. This CDR3 reads CSVVRTDGSEAFF. The CDR3 DNA reads as TGCAGCGTTGTTAGGACAGATGGCTCTGAAGCTTTCTTT.

The chain links TRBV19 to TRBJ1-1; 11 bases map to TRBD1. Germline V gene lookup returns CDR1 LNHDA and CDR2 SQIVND (reference sequence). After removal of 9 bases from V and 0 bases from J, the junction contained 6 bases not matched to a gene. The CDR3 has 15 amino acids. CDR3 sequence: CASKDRGHLNTEAFF. In DNA form, the CDR3 reads TGTGCCAGCAAGGACAGGGGGCATCTGAACACTGAAGCTTTCTTT.

V usage is TRBV7-3 and J usage is TRBJ2-2, with 7 bases fitting TRBD1. The germline gives CDR1 SGHTA, CDR2 FQGTGA. J was trimmed by 3 bases and V by 4 bases; bases with no gene match: 5. The CDR3 is made up of 15 amino acids. The CDR3 spells CASSSRQGYTGELFF. In DNA form, the CDR3 reads TGTGCCAGCAGCTCGAGACAGGGTTACACCGGGGAGCTGTTTTTT.

This clone came up once. The CDR3 is CASSWGEREEETQYF. For the CDR3, the DNA is TGTGCCAGCAGCTGGGGGGAGCGGGAGGAAGAGACCCAGTACTTC. The chain couples TRBV11-3 to TRBJ2-5; TRBD2 agrees at 9 bases. The CDR3 totals 15 residues. Germline V lookup: CDR1 SGHNT, CDR2 YENEEA. The trim removed 4 bases at V and 3 bases at J, leaving 6 bases unmatched.

This clone was observed at least ten times. This chain uses TRBV28 with TRBJ2-6; perhaps TRBD2 as D (6 bases). Looked up from germline, CDR1 is MDHEN and CDR2 is SYDVKM. The CDR3 runs 20 residues. V lost 5 bases and J lost 0, with 23 bases in between. CDR3 residues: CASSPSGLFPVSSGANVLTF. The CDR3 DNA reads as TGTGCCAGCAGTCCCTCGGGACTTTTTCCCGTCAGCTCTGGGGCCAACGTCCTGACTTTC.

The count of this clone is one. V gene TRBV29-1 combines with J gene TRBJ1-3, with a tentative D call TRBD1 (5 bases). CDR1 is SQVTM and CDR2 is ANQGSEA in the germline V gene. V was shortened by 7 bases and J by 4 bases, with 23 bases between the two germline ends. This CDR3 is 16 amino acids long. The CDR3 sequence: CSALAVGQGRGNTIYF. Here the CDR3 DNA reads TGCAGCGCCCTCGCCGTGGGGCAGGGTAGGGGAAACACCATATATTTT. Full variable domain (missing parts from reference TRBV29-1 and TRBJ1-3): SAVISQKPSRDICQRGTSLTIQCQVDSQVTMMFWYRQQPGQSLTLIATANQGSEATYESGFVIDKFPISRPNLTFSTLTVSNMSPEDSSIYLCSALAVGQGRGNTIYFGEGSWLTVV.

The gene calls are TRBV7-3 and TRBJ2-5, with 11 bases fitting TRBD1. Germline assignment: CDR1 SGHTA and CDR2 FQGTGA. The CDR3 runs 14 residues. V lost 5 bases, J lost 6 bases, and 5 bases stayed unmatched. The CDR3 sequence: CASSTGQGAKTQYF. The CDR3 nucleotides are TGTGCCAGCAGCACCGGACAGGGGGCTAAGACCCAGTACTTC.

A few counts support this clone. A clone one base away is much larger, so this may be a read error. The V call is TRBV7-2, the J call TRBJ2-7; a possible D gene is TRBD1 (6 bases). V was shortened by 5 bases and J by 3 bases, with 14 bases between the two germline ends. The V gene's germline CDR1 is SGHTA and CDR2 FQGNSA. This CDR3 spans 14 amino acids. The CDR3, as DNA: TGTGCCAGCAGCCCACGGGACACAAGCTACGAGCAGTACTTC. It yields the protein CASSPRDTSYEQYF.

The chain couples TRBV19 to TRBJ1-3, with D hard to call. Germline lookup yields CDR1 LNHDA and CDR2 SQIVND (reference sequence). V was pared by 8 bases and J by 0 bases, with 14 bases between. This CDR3 is built from 15 residues. CDR3 in DNA: TGTGCCAGTCAACCCCGGGGAGTCTCTGGAAACACCATATATTTT. Translating gives CASQPRGVSGNTIYF.

This chain's CDR3 is CASSRVLSDYQPQHF. CDR3 coding DNA: TGTGCCAGCAGTAGAGTCCTTTCCGACTATCAGCCCCAGCATTTT. This chain connects TRBV28 to TRBJ1-5; D is unresolved. Germline V gene data show CDR1 as MDHEN and CDR2 as SYDVKM. Trimming took 5 bases from V and 5 from J, leaving 16 bases between them. The CDR3 covers 15 residues.

This chain joins TRBV29-1 and TRBJ1-1; D ambiguous. Per germline, CDR1 SQVTM and CDR2 ANQGSEA. The CDR3 has 14 residues. The V end lost 6 bases, the J end lost 5 bases, and 19 bases lay between the germline ends. The CDR3 here is CSVAPYSGVTEAFF. The CDR3 coding sequence is TGCAGCGTAGCCCCTTATTCCGGGGTGACTGAAGCTTTCTTT.

This rearrangement joins TRBV15 to TRBJ2-3; D is undetermined. V lost 5 bases and J lost 3, with 18 bases in between. Germline CDR1 is LNHNV and CDR2 is YYDKDF (reference sequence). The CDR3 has 16 residues. CDR3 DNA sequence: TGTGCCACCAGCCCAGAGAAGATTGGGCCTACAGATACGCAGTATTTT. Translated: CATSPEKIGPTDTQYF.

This sequence joins TRBV28 and TRBJ2-4; 7 bases are shared with TRBD1. The germline gives CDR1 MDHEN, CDR2 SYDVKM. The ends lost 5 bases at V and 0 bases at J; junction bases unmatched: 4. There are 15 residues in the CDR3. In nucleotides, the CDR3 is TGTGCCAGCAGTGGACAGGACCTAGCCAAAAACATTCAGTACTTC. This codes for CASSGQDLAKNIQYF.

As regards this clone: Other DNA sequences in this sample translate to the same CDR3. This sequence joins TRBV7-9 and TRBJ1-5; D not resolved. Looked up from germline, CDR1 is SEHNR and CDR2 is FQNEAQ (reference sequence). CDR3 length equals 12 residues. Trimming cost V 3 bases and J 4 bases, with 4 bases left between them. CDR3 sequence reads: CASSLGNQPQHF. CDR3 sequence (DNA): TGTGCCAGCAGCTTGGGGAATCAGCCCCAGCATTTT.

This clone was found once. J is TRBJ2-1 and V is TRBV7-9, with D hard to call. Trimming cost V 2 bases and J 8 bases, with 10 bases left between them. The germline gives CDR1 SEHNR, CDR2 FQNEAQ (reference sequence). This CDR3 is 13 amino acids long. DNA of the CDR3: TGTGCCAGCAGCTTATTTGTCACGGATGAGCAGTTCTTC. This sequence encodes CASSLFVTDEQFF.

This clone has at least ten counts. The chain has TRBV28 and TRBJ1-1; D is unclear. V was trimmed by 5 bases and J by 1 base, leaving 8 bases between them. The CDR3 runs to 13 residues. The germline CDR1 and CDR2 sequences are MDHEN and SYDVKM. The CDR3 reads CASSQQPNTEAFF. The CDR3 DNA reads as TGTGCCAGCAGTCAACAACCGAACACTGAAGCTTTCTTT.

This clone has just a few counts. This sequence joins TRBV19 and TRBJ2-7; D might be TRBD1 or TRBD2, each matching 5 bases. The CDR3 totals 14 residues. V was clipped by 7 bases and J by 1 base, with 14 bases between them. Per germline, CDR1 LNHDA and CDR2 SQIVND (reference sequence). The DNA for the CDR3 is TGTGCCAGTAAAGTTCGGGGCGGTTCCTACGAGCAGTACTTC. Its translation is CASKVRGGSYEQYF.

The chain links TRBV7-2 to TRBJ2-5; 11 bases line up with TRBD2. Germline assignment: CDR1 SGHTA and CDR2 FQGNSA. The CDR3 length is 18 residues. V was clipped by 4 bases and J by 7 bases; unmatched bases: 17. The CDR3 spells CASSSVAHSGRATGTQYF. The DNA of the CDR3 is TGTGCCAGCAGCTCCGTGGCACATAGCGGGAGGGCCACAGGGACCCAGTACTTC.

The chain carries TRBV5-6 and TRBJ2-1; a weak D match, TRBD2 (6 bases). Per germline, CDR1 SGHDT and CDR2 YYEEEE. Trimming stripped 2 bases from V and 10 bases from J, with 10 bases between. The CDR3 extends over 12 amino acids. CDR3 nucleotides: TGTGCCAGCAGCTTCCTAGCGCGGGAGCAGTTCTTC. It codes for CASSFLAREQFF.

V and J are TRBV7-2 and TRBJ2-2; a possible D gene is TRBD2 (5 bases). The germline V gene has CDR1 SGHTA and CDR2 FQGNSA. The CDR3 runs to 17 residues. V was shortened by 4 bases and J by 3 bases, with 18 bases between the two germline ends. CDR3 residues: CASSSKATSRDTGELFF. The CDR3 DNA follows: TGTGCCAGCAGCTCCAAAGCAACCTCGCGGGACACCGGGGAGCTGTTTTTT. Based on the CDR3 plus reference TRBV7-2 and TRBJ2-2, the full variable domain is GAGVSQSPSNKVTEKGKDVELRCDPISGHTALYWYRQSLGQGLEFLIYFQGNSAPDKSGLPSDRFSAERTGGSVSTLTIQRTQQEDSAVYLCASSSKATSRDTGELFFGEGSRLTVL.

V is TRBV5-1 and J is TRBJ1-1; D is unclear. CDR1 and CDR2 from the germline V gene are SGHRS and YFSETQ. V was pared by 0 bases and J by 0 bases, with 12 bases between. CDR3 length equals 16 residues. CDR3 amino acids: CASSLEIGQVNTEAFF. For the CDR3, the DNA is TGCGCCAGCAGCTTGGAGATAGGGCAGGTGAACACTGAAGCTTTCTTT.

The genes are TRBV28 and TRBJ1-1, with TRBD1 as a possible D gene (5 bases). Trimming removed 3 bases from V and 5 bases from J, with 13 bases in between. This CDR3 spans 14 amino acids. Germline V CDR1 and CDR2: MDHEN, SYDVKM. CDR3 in DNA: TGTGCCAGCAGTTTGTTGCAACAGGAGACTGAAGCTTTCTTT. Translating gives CASSLLQQETEAFF.

V gene TRBV6-1 combines with J gene TRBJ2-1; TRBD1 matches 7 bases. This CDR3 is 15 amino acids long. Germline V gene lookup returns CDR1 MNHNS and CDR2 SASEGT. Germline trimming cut 3 bases from V and 6 bases from J; bases unmatched to any gene: 8. CDR3 sequence (DNA): TGTGCCAGCAGTGATCCAAAGACAGGGACCAATGAGCAGTTCTTC. Its protein is CASSDPKTGTNEQFF.

The chain couples TRBV7-6 to TRBJ2-2; no clear D gene. Deletions cut 1 base from V and 7 bases from J, with 1 base between. Germline V gene sequence: CDR1 SGHVS, CDR2 FNYEAQ. The CDR3 runs to 11 residues. CDR3 DNA sequence: TGTGCCAGCAGCTTAGTCGGGGAGCTGTTTTTT. Amino acid sequence: CASSLVGELFF.

This chain joins TRBV5-8 and TRBJ1-2, with 8 bases aligning to TRBD1. The CDR3 extends over 13 amino acids. V lost 0 bases and J lost 7; bases outside the gene matches: 2. Per germline, CDR1 SGHTS and CDR2 YDEGEE. This CDR3 reads CASSLAGQGGYTF. In nucleotides, the CDR3 is TGTGCCAGCAGCTTGGCAGGACAGGGTGGCTACACCTTC.

This chain connects TRBV4-1 to TRBJ1-1; TRBD1 agrees at 8 bases. CDR1 and CDR2 (germline): MGHRA, YSYEKL. Germline trimming cut 2 bases from V and 5 bases from J; bases unmatched to any gene: 10. The length of the CDR3 is 16 residues. The CDR3: CASSQPTGGRRTEAFF. For the CDR3, the DNA is TGCGCCAGCAGCCAACCTACAGGGGGTCGACGGACTGAAGCTTTCTTT.

The chain links TRBV7-2 to TRBJ2-7; possibly TRBD1 for D (5 bases). The CDR3 sequence is 17 residues long. Germline assignment: CDR1 SGHTA and CDR2 FQGNSA. V lost 5 bases and J lost 2, with 22 bases in between. The CDR3, as DNA: TGTGCCAGCAGCCCTCGCACTTTGGGGCCCCTGACCTACGAGCAGTACTTC. Encoded protein: CASSPRTLGPLTYEQYF. The full variable domain, in which reference TRBV7-2 and TRBJ2-7 provide the parts outside the CDR3, is GAGVSQSPSNKVTEKGKDVELRCDPISGHTALYWYRQSLGQGLEFLIYFQGNSAPDKSGLPSDRFSAERTGGSVSTLTIQRTQQEDSAVYLCASSPRTLGPLTYEQYFGPGTRLTVT.

The genes are TRBV28 and TRBJ2-7, with TRBD1 matching 7 bases. The germline gives CDR1 MDHEN, CDR2 SYDVKM. There are 13 residues in the CDR3. J gave up 2 bases and V 6 bases, and 4 bases lay outside the gene matches. The CDR3 DNA follows: TGTGCCAGCAGAAAGACAGGGACCTACGAGCAGTACTTC. Translation: CASRKTGTYEQYF.

The chain is built from TRBV7-9 and TRBJ2-7, with D possibly TRBD2 on 7 matching bases. CDR3 size: 15 residues. With 1 base removed from V and 0 bases from J, the gap between germline ends came to 10 bases. CDR1 and CDR2 (germline): SEHNR, FQNEAQ (reference sequence). The CDR3: CASSLEGGYSYEQYF. The CDR3, as DNA: TGTGCCAGCAGCTTAGAGGGGGGGTACTCCTACGAGCAGTACTTC.